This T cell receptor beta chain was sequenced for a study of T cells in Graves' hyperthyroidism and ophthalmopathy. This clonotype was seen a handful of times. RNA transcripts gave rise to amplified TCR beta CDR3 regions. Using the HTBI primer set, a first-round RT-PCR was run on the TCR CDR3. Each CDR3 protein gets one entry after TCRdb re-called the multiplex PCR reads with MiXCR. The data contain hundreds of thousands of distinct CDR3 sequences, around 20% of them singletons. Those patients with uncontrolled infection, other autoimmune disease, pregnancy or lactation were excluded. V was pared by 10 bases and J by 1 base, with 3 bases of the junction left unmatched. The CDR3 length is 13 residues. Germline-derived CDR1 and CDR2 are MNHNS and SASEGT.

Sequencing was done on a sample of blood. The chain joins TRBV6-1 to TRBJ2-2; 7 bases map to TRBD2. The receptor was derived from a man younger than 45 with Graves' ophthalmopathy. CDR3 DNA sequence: TGTGCCACAAAGCGGGAGAACACCGGGGAGCTGTTTTTT. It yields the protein CATKRENTGELFF.